Presented here are 31 T cell receptor beta chains from one specimen sequenced in a study of post-analysis software for immune sequencing data. Antigen specificity for these receptors is unknown. Every TCR beta cDNA library bore unique molecular identifiers. TCRdb itself ran the PCR reads through MiXCR, one entry per CDR3 protein. The profile shows hundreds of thousands of distinct CDR3 sequences, less than 35% of them singletons. Overall study findings and caveats: Included in a set of roughly five TRBV segments more frequent in patients than controls were TRBV5-6, TRBV5-1 and TRBV20-1.

Material for sequencing was blood. These receptors were taken from a girl aged 5-17 years with multiple sclerosis.

J is TRBJ1-1 and V is TRBV2; the D gene is possibly TRBD1 (5 bases). CDR1 SNHLY and CDR2 FYNNEI come from the germline V gene. The CDR3 length is 11 residues. V was pared by 6 bases and J by 3 bases, with 5 bases between. The CDR3 bases are TGTGCCAGCAGACAGGACACTGAAGCTTTCTTT. Translating gives CASRQDTEAFF.

V gene TRBV28 combines with J gene TRBJ1-4; D is undetermined. V shed 7 bases and J shed 7 bases, with 16 bases lying between them. Germline V gene data show CDR1 as MDHEN and CDR2 as SYDVKM. CDR3 length: 14 amino acids. The DNA for the CDR3 is TGTGCCAGCAAGGGAAGTGGAATTTTTGAAAAACTGTTTTTT. Protein: CASKGSGIFEKLFF.

This chain connects TRBV6-5 to TRBJ2-1; TRBD2 aligns across 8 bases. The V gene end was trimmed by 0 bases and the J gene end by 8 bases; junction bases not matched to a gene: 9. The CDR3 is 16 amino acids. The germline V gene encodes CDR1 MNHEY and CDR2 SVGAGI. CDR3 residues: CASSYSQRETGDEQFF. CDR3 nucleotides: TGTGCCAGCAGTTACTCCCAGCGGGAGACTGGAGATGAGCAGTTCTTC.

The chain is built from TRBV4-1 and TRBJ1-5, with 11 bases lining up with TRBD1. The CDR3 has 16 residues. The ends lost 0 bases at V and 7 bases at J; junction bases unmatched: 5. Germline V gene lookup returns CDR1 MGHRA and CDR2 YSYEKL. The CDR3 bases are TGCGCCAGCAGCCAAGAGGACAGGGGGCCAGGCCAGCCCCAGCATTTT. Amino acids: CASSQEDRGPGQPQHF.

This rearrangement joins TRBV20-1 to TRBJ1-5, with D possibly matching TRBD1 (5 bases). This CDR3 is 12 amino acids long. V lost 0 bases to trimming and J lost 5 bases, with 5 bases between them. Germline lookup yields CDR1 DFQATT and CDR2 SNEGSKA (reference sequence). The CDR3 region is CSARDRDQPQHF. The CDR3 nucleotides are TGCAGTGCTAGAGACAGGGATCAGCCCCAGCATTTT.

This clonotype was counted a few times. The chain combines TRBV6-5 with TRBJ2-7; TRBD1 matches at 9 bases. CDR3 length: 17 residues. Trimming took 2 bases from V and 5 from J; bases not matched to a gene: 13. Per the germline V gene, CDR1 is MNHEY and CDR2 is SVGAGI. The CDR3 loop reads CASSYTRTGAVRDEQYF. The CDR3 region has the DNA TGTGCCAGCAGTTACACGAGGACAGGGGCCGTTCGCGACGAGCAGTACTTC.

V usage is TRBV6-6 and J usage is TRBJ1-3; the match to TRBD1 covers 8 bases. The CDR3 loop spans 16 amino acids. V shed 6 bases and J 4 bases; nucleotides not matched to a gene: 11. Germline V gene lookup returns CDR1 MNHNY and CDR2 SVGAGI (reference sequence). DNA for the CDR3: TGTGCCAGCAGAAAATCACAGGGGGTTCAAGGAAACACCATATATTTT. It translates to CASRKSQGVQGNTIYF.

The table lists this clonotype with a few counts. CDR3 region: CASSYDLARDRGPGELFF. The CDR3 bases are TGTGCCAGCAGTTACGATTTGGCCCGGGACAGGGGTCCCGGGGAGCTGTTTTTT. This chain connects TRBV6-2 or TRBV6-3 to TRBJ2-2, with 10 bases that match TRBD1. The CDR3 extends over 18 amino acids. After removal of 2 bases from V and 6 bases from J, the junction contained 12 bases not matched to a gene. Per the germline V gene, CDR1 is MNHEY and CDR2 is SVGEGT.

This rearrangement joins TRBV7-8 to TRBJ1-5; 8 nucleotides align to TRBD1. Germline values: CDR1 SGHVS, CDR2 FQNEAQ. The ends lost 5 bases at V and 0 bases at J; junction bases unmatched: 9. This CDR3 region has 17 residues. For the CDR3, the DNA is TGTGCCAGCAGCCCCCCAGGACAGGGCTATAGCAATCAGCCCCAGCATTTT. Translating it yields CASSPPGQGYSNQPQHF.

The chain is built from TRBV5-5 and TRBJ1-1, with TRBD1 as a possible D gene (5 bases). The CDR3 runs 13 residues. The germline V gene encodes CDR1 SGHKS and CDR2 YYEKEE (reference sequence). V lost 5 bases and J 4 bases, leaving 12 bases between the germline ends. In nucleotides, the CDR3 is TGTGCCAGCAGTTGGGGGGAGAGCACTGAAGCTTTCTTT. Its protein is CASSWGESTEAFF.

This clonotype was seen more than once but under ten times. This chain links TRBV7-2 with TRBJ2-1, with D possibly matching TRBD1 (5 bases). The CDR3 is 15 amino acids. Germline lookup yields CDR1 SGHTA and CDR2 FQGNSA. Trimming took off 8 bases at V and 6 bases at J, with 20 bases between the two ends. This CDR3 reads CASPYRLIPGNEQFF. The DNA of the CDR3 is TGTGCCAGCCCCTACAGGCTGATTCCTGGCAATGAGCAGTTCTTC.

This sequence joins TRBV7-2 and TRBJ2-5; 9 nucleotides agree with TRBD2. The DNA end favors TRBJ2-7, so the J call may be wrong. Germline CDR1 reads SGHTA; CDR2 reads FQGNSA. The length of the CDR3 is 15 residues. The CDR3: CASSPASGIGREQYF. In nucleotides, the CDR3 is TGTGCCAGCAGCCCGGCTAGCGGGATCGGACGCGAGCAGTACTTC.

This clonotype was counted a few times. The chain uses TRBV5-1 and TRBJ1-4; D is undetermined. The CDR3 is 13 residues long. Germline V CDR1 and CDR2: SGHRS, YFSETQ. With 0 bases removed from V and 3 bases from J, the gap between germline ends came to 3 bases. The CDR3 DNA reads TGCGCCAGCAGCTTGGAAGCTAATGAAAAACTGTTTTTT. Encoded protein: CASSLEANEKLFF.

The CDR3 nucleotides are TGCAGTGCGGACCCCCTGGGGGGCTATGGCTACACCTTC. It encodes CSADPLGGYGYTF. The gene calls are TRBV20-1 and TRBJ1-2; the D gene is possibly TRBD1 (5 bases). The CDR3 is made up of 13 amino acids. Germline lookup yields CDR1 DFQATT and CDR2 SNEGSKA (reference sequence). V lost 6 bases and J 4 bases, leaving 15 bases between the germline ends.

This clonotype was recorded a few times. The rearrangement joins TRBV27 to TRBJ1-2; 11 bases agree with TRBD1. CDR3 length equals 15 residues. Germline V gene data show CDR1 as MNHEY and CDR2 as SMNVEV (reference sequence). Losses at the gene ends were 10 bases for V and 4 bases for J; bases not matched to a gene: 11. CDR3 amino acids: CATRTGGFLSYGYTF. CDR3 DNA: TGTGCCACCCGGACAGGGGGCTTCCTTAGCTATGGCTACACCTTC.

For this clonotype: A single base separates this from a much larger clone, so it may be a read error. CDR3 in amino acids: CASSLCGTVNTEAFF. The CDR3, as DNA: TGTGCCAGCAGCTTGTGCGGGACAGTAAACACTGAAGCTTTCTTT. V usage is TRBV5-8 and J usage is TRBJ1-1, with 7 bases matching TRBD1. The CDR3 has 15 residues. Trimming at V came to 1 base and at J to 2 bases, leaving 5 bases not matched to a gene. Germline V gene data show CDR1 as SGHTS and CDR2 as YDEGEE.

V is TRBV20-1 and J is TRBJ2-1, with TRBD2 matching over 10 bases. J gave up 10 bases and V 6 bases, and 12 bases lay outside the gene matches. From germline, CDR1 is DFQATT and CDR2 SNEGSKA (reference sequence). The CDR3 has 14 residues. The CDR3 region is CSALRTSGLGEQFF. CDR3 sequence (DNA): TGCAGTGCCTTAAGGACTAGCGGTCTAGGGGAGCAGTTCTTC.

This clonotype was counted between two and nine times. This chain uses TRBV5-1 with TRBJ1-2, with 9 positions matching TRBD1. The CDR3 is made up of 17 amino acids. Germline CDR1 SGHRS, CDR2 YFSETQ. The junction had 14 bases not matched to a gene; V was cut back by 4 bases and J by 4 bases. The chain's CDR3 is CASSPGSGTGRAYGYTF. The CDR3 DNA follows: TGCGCCAGCAGCCCTGGTTCCGGGACAGGGAGGGCCTATGGCTACACCTTC.

On this clonotype: A much larger clone lies one base from this, so it may be a read error. CDR3 in amino acids: CACSSTGEGTYEQFF. CDR3 nucleotide sequence: TGTGCCTGCAGTTCAACCGGGGAAGGGACTTATGAGCAGTTCTTC. The chain employs TRBV28 and TRBJ2-1, with TRBD2 as a possible D gene (6 bases). This CDR3 is 15 amino acids long. Germline CDR1 reads MDHEN; CDR2 reads SYDVKM.

This clonotype was found a few times. This chain connects TRBV20-1 to TRBJ2-1; D unresolved. Germline CDR1 DFQATT, CDR2 SNEGSKA (reference sequence). The V end lost 1 base, the J end lost 8 bases, and 9 bases lay between the germline ends. The CDR3 extends over 12 amino acids. The CDR3 DNA reads TGCAGTGCTAGAGGGGCTTCGTATGAGCAGTTCTTC. This gives the protein CSARGASYEQFF.

This chain's CDR3 is CASSFSGAGGYEQYF. For the CDR3, the DNA is TGTGCCAGCAGTTTTTCCGGGGCAGGAGGCTACGAGCAGTACTTC. The rearrangement uses TRBV28 and TRBJ2-7; D tentatively fits TRBD1 or TRBD2 (5 bases each). Trimming removed 3 bases from V and 3 bases from J, with 15 bases in between. This CDR3 spans 15 amino acids. Germline V gene lookup returns CDR1 MDHEN and CDR2 SYDVKM.

This clonotype was recorded a few times. The genes are TRBV5-1 and TRBJ2-1; D is unresolved. V gave up 4 bases and J gave up 7 bases, with 21 bases separating them. The CDR3 has 16 amino acids. The germline V gene has CDR1 SGHRS and CDR2 YFSETQ. The CDR3 DNA reads TGCGCCAGCAGCCCAACCACGGAGCCCCCCAGGAATGAGCAGTTCTTC. Encoded protein: CASSPTTEPPRNEQFF.

CDR3 loop: CASSVGREGTDTQYF. DNA of the CDR3: TGCGCCAGCAGCGTGGGACGGGAGGGTACAGATACGCAGTATTTT. The chain uses TRBV5-1 and TRBJ2-3; TRBD2 matches 8 bases. The CDR3 sequence is 15 residues long. The ends lost 4 bases at V and 3 bases at J; junction bases unmatched: 7. Germline V gene lookup returns CDR1 SGHRS and CDR2 YFSETQ.

About this clonotype: A read error may produce the germline difference seen at one junction end. The CDR3 sequence is CASGQQAYGGHEQYF. The CDR3 region has the DNA TGCGCCAGCGGCCAACAAGCCTATGGGGGCCACGAGCAGTACTTC. The rearrangement joins TRBV4-3 to TRBJ2-4; a possible D gene is TRBD1 (6 bases). The J call may be wrong; the DNA end is better matched by TRBJ2-7. Germline CDR1 reads LGHNA; CDR2 reads YSLEER. CDR3 length equals 15 residues.

Ten or more counts support this clonotype. V and J are TRBV29-1 and TRBJ2-7; unclear D gene. The germline V gene has CDR1 SQVTM and CDR2 ANQGSEA. V lost 4 bases and J lost 4, with 8 bases in between. This CDR3 has 11 residues. The CDR3 sequence: CSVVFGYEQYF. CDR3 nucleotide sequence: TGCAGCGTTGTGTTCGGGTACGAGCAGTACTTC.

This chain joins TRBV5-1 and TRBJ2-1; no clear D. This CDR3 region has 12 residues. In germline, CDR1 is SGHRS, CDR2 YFSETQ. The V and J ends lost 4 bases and 8 bases respectively, with 10 bases between them. The CDR3 DNA follows: TGCGCCAGCAGCCCCGGTTCATATGAGCAGTTCTTC. This sequence encodes CASSPGSYEQFF.

V and J are TRBV25-1 and TRBJ2-3, with TRBD2 matching 8 bases. The length of the CDR3 is 16 residues. The J segment lost 3 bases and the V segment lost 0 bases, leaving 5 bases of the junction unmatched. Germline values: CDR1 MGHDK, CDR2 SYGVNS. The CDR3 sequence is CASSEYPAGATDTQYF. CDR3 in DNA: TGTGCCAGCAGTGAATATCCAGCGGGAGCTACAGATACGCAGTATTTT.

In this sample, this clonotype turned up a few times. V usage is TRBV20-1 and J usage is TRBJ1-5; a possible D gene is TRBD1 (6 bases). The CDR3 is 16 residues long. Trimming shortened V by 2 bases and J by 5 bases, and 19 bases separated the two germline ends. The germline CDR1 and CDR2 sequences are DFQATT and SNEGSKA (reference sequence). The CDR3 protein is CSARRPGTREDQPQHF. CDR3 sequence (DNA): TGCAGTGCTAGACGCCCCGGGACAAGGGAGGATCAGCCCCAGCATTTT.

The gene calls are TRBV7-8 and TRBJ2-7; no definite D call. Germline V gene lookup returns CDR1 SGHVS and CDR2 FQNEAQ. This CDR3 is built from 14 residues. V shed 1 base and J shed 3 bases, with 10 bases lying between them. For the CDR3, the DNA is TGTGCCAGCAGCTTAGTCACAGAGAGCTACGAGCAGTACTTC. Encoded protein: CASSLVTESYEQYF.

This clonotype occurred a few times. The rearrangement uses TRBV20-1 and TRBJ1-4; D is undetermined. Deletions cut 6 bases from V and 0 bases from J, with 14 bases between. This CDR3 contains 15 residues. Germline V gene data show CDR1 as DFQATT and CDR2 as SNEGSKA (reference sequence). The CDR3 nucleotides read TGCAGTGCGCGAGGCGGCGACCCAACTAATGAAAAACTGTTTTTT. This translates into CSARGGDPTNEKLFF.

The chain carries TRBV20-1 and TRBJ2-1; no definite D call. CDR1 and CDR2 (germline): DFQATT, SNEGSKA (reference sequence). This CDR3 contains 14 residues. Trimming removed 2 bases at V and 3 bases at J, with 11 bases between. Here the CDR3 DNA reads TGCAGTGCTAGACCTCGCCAGATCTACAATGAGCAGTTCTTC. Its protein is CSARPRQIYNEQFF.